Detailed here is one TCR beta chain. The antigen is undetermined. The sample comes from a study of Ad26.COV2.S vaccination and SARS-CoV-2 variants. Study in general: In the COV1001 trial, the donor was in the Ad26.COV2.S arm. Ad26.COV2.S, an intramuscular injection, was given once or twice 56 days apart. Study outcomes and limitations: Vaccinees showed greater spike-specific TCR breadth than placebo recipients.

The table came from immunoSEQ multiplex PCR; TCRdb's copy has only in-frame clones and leaves some out. The data contain some 250,000 clones, roughly 88% of them singletons. Germline CDR1 reads SGHTA; CDR2 reads FQGNSA. This CDR3 contains 15 residues. Trimming stripped 5 bases from V and 5 bases from J, with 15 bases between. Treatment: 15 to 20 received Ad26.COV2.S at low or high dose, single or two shots; 5 received placebo; per-sample allocation not given. After the first vaccine or placebo injection, samples were drawn on day 63. In the vaccine, an Ad26 vector expressed the SARS-CoV-2 spike of the Wuhan strain.

The chain is built from TRBV7-2 and TRBJ1-4; D uncertain. This receptor was obtained from a person aged 18-60 years who received the Ad26.COV2.S COVID-19 vaccine or a placebo. The specimen was peripheral blood, collected in a trial of Ad26.COV2.S vaccine versus placebo. CDR3 amino acids: CASSPKPASNEKLFF. Written as DNA, the CDR3 is TGTGCCAGCAGCCCAAAACCGGCCTCAAATGAAAAACTGTTTTTT. The full variable domain, its missing parts supplied by reference TRBV7-2 and TRBJ1-4, is GAGVSQSPSNKVTEKGKDVELRCDPISGHTALYWYRQSLGQGLEFLIYFQGNSAPDKSGLPSDRFSAERTGGSVSTLTIQRTQQEDSAVYLCASSPKPASNEKLFFGSGTQLSVL.